These 12 T cell receptor beta chains came from one sample sequenced in a study of OX40 agonist ivuxolimab in advanced cancers. Clones were read by immunoSEQ multiplex PCR, and TCRdb kept only the in-frame ones, dropping some. The sample includes roughly 80,000 clones, approximately 85% of them seen just once. The sequencing used CD4+ or CD8+ T cells sorted from blood, collected in a trial of the OX40 agonist ivuxolimab. The receptors shown here come from an adult with an advanced solid tumor such as melanoma, head and neck, liver or kidney cancer.

This clone was recorded once. This chain connects TRBV7-9 to TRBJ1-1; D unclear. V lost 0 bases and J lost 6, with 11 bases in between. CDR3 size: 14 residues. In germline, CDR1 is SEHNR, CDR2 FQNEAQ (reference sequence). DNA for the CDR3: TGTGCCAGCAGCTTAGCGGTGTTGGGTTCTGAAGCTTTCTTT. Translated, it gives CASSLAVLGSEAFF.

The J gene is TRBJ2-5, the V gene TRBV7-6; possibly TRBD1 for D (6 bases). Trimming took off 5 bases at V and 4 bases at J, with 8 bases between the two ends. The CDR3 contains 12 residues. Germline V gene data show CDR1 as SGHVS and CDR2 as FNYEAQ. In nucleotides, the CDR3 is TGTGCCAGCAGCCGACAGGTAGAGACCCAGTACTTC. Amino acids: CASSRQVETQYF.

The V and J genes are TRBV19 and TRBJ2-3; 7 positions match TRBD2. The ends lost 1 base at V and 6 bases at J; junction bases unmatched: 1. Per the germline V gene, CDR1 is LNHDA and CDR2 is SQIVND (reference sequence). The CDR3 contains 13 residues. The chain's CDR3 is CASSIGLADTQYF. DNA of the CDR3: TGTGCCAGTAGTATAGGACTAGCTGATACGCAGTATTTT.

This chain joins TRBV19 and TRBJ2-7; D might be TRBD1 (5 bases). The CDR3 totals 15 residues. With 1 base removed from V and 3 bases from J, the gap between germline ends came to 13 bases. Looked up from germline, CDR1 is LNHDA and CDR2 is SQIVND (reference sequence). The CDR3 bases are TGTGCCAGTAGTATAGGGGGCAGGCCAGACTACGAGCAGTACTTC. It codes for CASSIGGRPDYEQYF.

This rearrangement joins TRBV5-1 to TRBJ2-2; maybe TRBD1 (6 bases). There are 15 residues in the CDR3. CDR1 is SGHRS and CDR2 is YFSETQ in the germline V gene. Trimming removed 2 bases at V and 5 bases at J, with 13 bases between. Here the CDR3 DNA reads TGCGCCAGCAGCTTCGCATCGAGGGGGACCGGGGAGCTGTTTTTT. It codes for CASSFASRGTGELFF.

The gene calls are TRBV5-1 and TRBJ1-3; TRBD1 agrees at 9 bases. CDR1 and CDR2 (germline): SGHRS, YFSETQ. The V segment lost 5 bases and the J segment 6 bases; nucleotides outside the gene matches: 6. The CDR3 covers 14 residues. CDR3 DNA sequence: TGCGCCAGCAGAGGACAGGGGAGCTTAAACACCATATATTTT. It specifies CASRGQGSLNTIYF.

The chain is built from TRBV7-3 and TRBJ1-6; 10 bases line up with TRBD1. CDR1 and CDR2 from the germline V gene are SGHTA and FQGTGA. CDR3 length: 15 residues. V dropped 5 bases and J dropped 8; count of bases not matched to a gene: 6. The chain's CDR3 is CASSKWGTGDSPLHF. DNA of the CDR3: TGTGCCAGCAGCAAGTGGGGGACAGGGGATTCACCCCTCCACTTT.

The chain carries TRBV9 and TRBJ2-5, with D tentatively TRBD1 or TRBD2 (7 bases each). V gave up 0 bases and J gave up 4 bases, with 13 bases separating them. Looked up from germline, CDR1 is SGDLS and CDR2 is YYNGEE. The CDR3 runs to 15 residues. The CDR3 nucleotides are TGTGCCAGCAGCGTAGTTGGCAGGGGGGGAGAGACCCAGTACTTC. Translating it yields CASSVVGRGGETQYF.

This chain uses TRBV6-5 with TRBJ2-3, with a possible D match to TRBD2 (6 bases). V shed 2 bases and J shed 2 bases, with 14 bases lying between them. CDR3 length: 16 residues. From germline, CDR1 is MNHEY and CDR2 SVGAGI. The CDR3 coding sequence is TGTGCCAGCAGTTACCGCGGGGACGCTAACACAGATACGCAGTATTTT. Encoded protein: CASSYRGDANTDTQYF.

The rearrangement links TRBV5-4 to TRBJ2-1, with 9 nucleotides matching TRBD1. V trimming: 5 bases; J trimming: 5 bases; junction bases outside the gene matches: 8. CDR1 is SGHNT, CDR2 YYREEE, per germline (reference sequence). This CDR3 contains 15 residues. CDR3 sequence (DNA): TGTGCCAGCAGACACACCGGACAGGGGAACAATGAGCAGTTCTTC. Its translation is CASRHTGQGNNEQFF.

This clone was seen only once. The chain uses TRBV30 and TRBJ2-7; D may match TRBD1 or TRBD2 (5 bases each). Germline-derived CDR1 and CDR2 are GTSNPN and SVGIG (reference sequence). The CDR3 runs 12 residues. Trimming removed 4 bases from V and 2 bases from J, with 9 bases in between. CDR3 sequence (DNA): TGTGCCTGGAACCCGGGACCCTACGAGCAGTACTTC. Translating gives CAWNPGPYEQYF.

The chain links TRBV19 to TRBJ1-1; perhaps TRBD1 as D (6 bases). V lost 5 bases and J lost 4, with 17 bases in between. Per germline, CDR1 LNHDA and CDR2 SQIVND (reference sequence). The CDR3 totals 15 residues. As DNA, the CDR3 is TGTGCCAGTAGTTCCCAAAGGTCAGGGGCCACTGAAGCTTTCTTT. As protein: CASSSQRSGATEAFF.